Reported below is one T cell receptor beta chain. This CDR3 is 13 amino acids long. With 8 bases removed from V and 6 bases from J, the gap between germline ends came to 17 bases. Germline lookup yields CDR1 SEHNR and CDR2 FQNEAQ (reference sequence). TCRdb keeps only in-frame clones here, not all; method: immunoSEQ multiplex PCR. Among 40,000 to 60,000 clones listed, 95% were seen once. The data were taken from a study of T cell changes during pregnancy in multiple sclerosis. The sequence was obtained from a female donor with multiple sclerosis, enrolled in a pregnancy study. The chain recombines TRBV7-9 with TRBJ2-7; D is unclear. Here the sequenced sample was CD8+ T cells from peripheral blood mononuclear cells, taken in the first trimester of pregnancy. CDR3 sequence reads: CASAPGGIVEQYF. The CDR3 DNA reads TGTGCCAGCGCTCCAGGTGGAATAGTCGAGCAGTACTTC.